This TCR beta chain was found in a study of long-term antiretroviral therapy in people with HIV. Each contributor possessed a minimum of one pre-ART and a minimum of two post-ART PBMC samples. As concerns this clone: The antigen is not known.

Unmatched junction bases numbered 4, after V lost 5 bases and J lost 6 bases. Germline values: CDR1 KGHSH, CDR2 LQKENI. The CDR3 is made up of 15 amino acids. Broader study findings: Blood in the study was drawn between 2004 and 2017, possibly under older ART regimens, which may be less effective than current ones.

Survey-level resolution applied to immunoSEQ assay v3.0. Libraries were prepared by immunoSEQ multiplex PCR; TCRdb keeps only in-frame clonotypes and omits some of them. The sample includes 25,000 or so clones, approximately 82% of them seen just once. The chain is built from TRBV18 and TRBJ2-3, with 14 bases that match TRBD2. This receptor was identified in a man younger than 30 with HIV. Sequencing was performed on unsorted PBMCs, taken 3 years after starting antiretroviral therapy. CDR3 DNA: TGTGCCAGCTCAACCGGACTAGCGGGGGGCGATACGCAGTATTTT. It yields the protein CASSTGLAGGDTQYF.